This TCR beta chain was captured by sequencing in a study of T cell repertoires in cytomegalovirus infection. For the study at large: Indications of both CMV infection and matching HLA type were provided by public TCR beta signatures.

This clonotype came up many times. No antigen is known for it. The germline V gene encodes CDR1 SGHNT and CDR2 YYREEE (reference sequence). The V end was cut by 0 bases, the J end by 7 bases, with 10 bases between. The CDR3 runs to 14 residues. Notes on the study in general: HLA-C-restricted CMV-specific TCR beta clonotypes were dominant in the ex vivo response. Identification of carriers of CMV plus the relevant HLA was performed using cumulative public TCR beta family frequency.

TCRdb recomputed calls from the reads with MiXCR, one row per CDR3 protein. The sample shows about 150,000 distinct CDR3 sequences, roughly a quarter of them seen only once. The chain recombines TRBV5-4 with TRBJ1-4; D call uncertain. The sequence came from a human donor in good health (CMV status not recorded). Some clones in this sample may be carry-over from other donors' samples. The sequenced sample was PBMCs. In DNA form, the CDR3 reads TGTGCCAGCAGCTTGGGACATGCCGGTGAAAAACTGTTTTTT. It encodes CASSLGHAGEKLFF.